One sample yielded the 8 T cell receptor beta chains listed below, sequenced in a study of T cell responses to AZD1222 COVID-19 vaccine. Here immunoSEQ multiplex PCR was the method, and the copy in TCRdb shows in-frame clones only, minus some. The data show some 100,000 clones, about 89% seen once. Sequencing used peripheral blood, obtained on day 0 of MenACWY control vaccination. The receptors here all came from an adult in good health.

This chain uses TRBV28 with TRBJ1-1; D is unresolved. The CDR3 runs 12 residues. V was pared by 5 bases and J by 1 base, with 5 bases between. Germline V lookup: CDR1 MDHEN, CDR2 SYDVKM. For the CDR3, the DNA is TGTGCCAGCAGTCGCGGGAACACTGAAGCTTTCTTT. Its protein is CASSRGNTEAFF.

The V call is TRBV11-2, the J call TRBJ1-3; TRBD1 is a possible D gene (5 bases). Germline-derived CDR1 and CDR2 are SGHAT and FQNNGV. The CDR3 has 16 amino acids. Trimming removed 5 bases at V and 0 bases at J, with 14 bases between. CDR3 sequence reads: CASSEGLTSSGNTIYF. As DNA, the CDR3 is TGTGCCAGCAGCGAGGGACTCACCAGCTCTGGAAACACCATATATTTT.

This chain links TRBV28 with TRBJ1-2, with 7 bases aligning to TRBD1. The ends lost 5 bases at V and 7 bases at J; junction bases unmatched: 10. This CDR3 region has 14 residues. CDR1 and CDR2 (germline): MDHEN, SYDVKM. The CDR3 DNA reads as TGTGCCAGCAGTCCAGGGGGGCGGTTTGGTGGCTACACCTTC. This codes for CASSPGGRFGGYTF.

The sample holds one count of this clone. The J gene is TRBJ2-3, the V gene TRBV11-2; 9 bases match TRBD1. Looked up from germline, CDR1 is SGHAT and CDR2 is FQNNGV. This CDR3 has 18 residues. The V gene end was trimmed by 5 bases and the J gene end by 2 bases; junction bases not matched to a gene: 14. In DNA, the CDR3 is TGTGCCAGCAGCCTAACGGACTCAGGACAGGGGTTCACAGATACGCAGTATTTT. Translated: CASSLTDSGQGFTDTQYF.

This clone was observed once. This chain joins TRBV12-3 or TRBV12-4 and TRBJ2-7, with unresolved D. CDR3 size: 12 residues. Trimming removed 5 bases from V and 4 bases from J, with 9 bases in between. For the CDR3, the DNA is TGTGCCAGCAGTGAGCTCGGATACGAGCAGTACTTC. It yields the protein CASSELGYEQYF.

This chain links TRBV7-3 with TRBJ2-2, with a tentative D call TRBD2 (6 bases). The CDR3 is 16 residues long. V shed 5 bases and J shed 5 bases, with 18 bases lying between them. Per the germline V gene, CDR1 is SGHTA and CDR2 is FQGTGA. DNA of the CDR3: TGTGCCAGCAGCCCTACCGACGTGGAGGGAACCGGGGAGCTGTTTTTT. Amino acid sequence: CASSPTDVEGTGELFF.

The CDR3, as DNA: TGTGCCAGCATCGTAAGGGGAAATGAGCAGTTCTTC. Amino acid sequence: CASIVRGNEQFF. The V gene is TRBV2, the J gene TRBJ2-1; possibly TRBD1 for D (5 bases). The V gene's germline CDR1 is SNHLY and CDR2 FYNNEI. This CDR3 comprises 12 residues. V gave up 7 bases and J gave up 7 bases, with 11 bases separating them.

This rearrangement joins TRBV28 to TRBJ1-5; D may be TRBD1 (5 bases). Germline CDR1 reads MDHEN; CDR2 reads SYDVKM. Between the trimmed V and J ends, which lost 4 bases and 4 bases, there was a span of 11 bases. CDR3 size: 14 residues. The CDR3 bases are TGTGCCAGCAGTTCGCACCAGGGTAATCAGCCCCAGCATTTT. Translation: CASSSHQGNQPQHF.